These 9 T cell receptor beta chains share one sample of origin, sequenced in a study of identical twins (TCRdb year 2016). Library preparation was by 5' RACE. Sequencing used an Illumina HiSeq 2000. TCRdb reworked the public reads: Q25 trimming with fastp, MiXCR clone assembly, productive beta chains retained. For every CDR3 protein sequence, its rows merge into one entry that carries the most common genes and DNA. This sample comprises approximately 680,000 distinct CDR3 sequences, 7.1% of them detected only once. Jointly, the top ten make up roughly 1.6% of the sample. A further study also used this sample, focusing on yellow fever vaccine responses in identical twins.

Sequences were obtained from PBMCs. Every receptor here comes from a woman younger than 30 in good health.

The gene calls are TRBV4-1 and TRBJ2-1; 8 bases match TRBD2. Germline CDR1 is MGHRA and CDR2 is YSYEKL. Unmatched junction bases numbered 9, after V lost 1 base and J lost 7 bases. The CDR3 runs 16 residues. The CDR3, as DNA: TGCGCCAGCAGCCAAGTATTACGGGGGGGCCGGAATGAGCAGTTCTTC. Translated: CASSQVLRGGRNEQFF.

This chain uses TRBV5-4 with TRBJ2-5, with 9 bases fitting TRBD2. Germline CDR1 and CDR2: SGHNT and YYREEE (reference sequence). This CDR3 is built from 17 residues. V trimming: 4 bases; J trimming: 2 bases; junction bases outside the gene matches: 12. The chain's CDR3 is CASSPWASGDGQETQYF. In DNA, the CDR3 is TGTGCCAGCAGCCCGTGGGCTAGCGGGGATGGGCAAGAGACCCAGTACTTC.

The table lists this clonotype with a few counts. The rearrangement uses TRBV11-1 and TRBJ2-3; 9 bases line up with TRBD2. This CDR3 has 20 residues. Trimming cost V 1 base and J 1 base; bases outside gene matches: 15. From germline, CDR1 is SGHAT and CDR2 FQDESV (reference sequence). In nucleotides, the CDR3 is TGTGCCAGCAGCTTAGGGGGGGCTAGCGGGGACCACACACGCACAGATACGCAGTATTTT. This encodes CASSLGGASGDHTRTDTQYF.

The chain has TRBV11-2 and TRBJ2-1; D perhaps matches TRBD2 (5 bases). The germline gives CDR1 SGHAT, CDR2 FQNNGV. The CDR3 covers 16 residues. V lost 2 bases and J 4 bases, leaving 15 bases between the germline ends. The CDR3 DNA is TGTGCCAGCAGCTTAATCCGGGGAGCGACATACAATGAGCAGTTCTTC. It encodes CASSLIRGATYNEQFF.

The chain has TRBV28 and TRBJ1-2; tentatively, D is TRBD1 (6 bases). This CDR3 contains 13 residues. V was pared by 6 bases and J by 5 bases, with 13 bases between. In germline, CDR1 is MDHEN, CDR2 SYDVKM. The chain's CDR3 is CASRGRDTYGYTF. In DNA form, the CDR3 reads TGTGCCAGCAGGGGCCGGGACACGTATGGCTACACCTTC.

This clonotype came up a few times. The CDR3 protein is CASSLPKTGDGYTF. The CDR3 DNA reads TGTGCCAGCAGCTTACCGAAGACAGGGGACGGCTACACCTTC. The chain has TRBV7-9 and TRBJ1-2; 8 bases fit TRBD1. Germline V gene lookup returns CDR1 SEHNR and CDR2 FQNEAQ (reference sequence). The junction had 7 bases not matched to a gene; V was cut back by 2 bases and J by 8 bases. This CDR3 spans 14 amino acids.

V usage is TRBV11-1 and J usage is TRBJ2-5, with 15 bases lining up with TRBD2. CDR1 SGHAT and CDR2 FQDESV come from the germline V gene (reference sequence). The CDR3 has 19 amino acids. V lost 4 bases and J lost 1; bases outside the gene matches: 10. Written as DNA, the CDR3 is TGTGCCAGCAGCTCCGGGACTAGCGGGGGGCACGGTTCCCAAGAGACCCAGTACTTC. Amino acid sequence: CASSSGTSGGHGSQETQYF.

Comment on this clonotype: This may be a read error, as it is one base from a much larger clone. V and J are TRBV29-1 and TRBJ2-4, with TRBD2 identical over 10 bases. This CDR3 has 14 amino acids. Germline V gives CDR1 SQVTM, CDR2 ANQGSEA. The CDR3 here is CGVPVLAGENIQYF. CDR3 in DNA: TGCGGCGTACCCGTCCTAGCGGGAGAAAACATTCAGTACTTC.

This clonotype was seen many times. This chain uses TRBV7-9 with TRBJ2-1; tentatively, D is TRBD2 (6 bases). V lost 5 bases to trimming and J lost 8 bases, with 22 bases between them. Germline V lookup: CDR1 SEHNR, CDR2 FQNEAQ (reference sequence). The CDR3 extends over 16 amino acids. This chain's CDR3 is CASSPVTGSPPDEQFF. The CDR3 DNA follows: TGTGCCAGCAGCCCCGTCACCGGGAGTCCCCCTGATGAGCAGTTCTTC.